This TCR beta chain was sequenced during a study of cytomegalovirus exposure and HLA in healthy donors. In the PCR, 60 Vbeta and 13 Jbeta primers were used. Generated by immunoSEQ multiplex PCR, the TCRdb table keeps only in-frame clones and is missing some. In the table there are around 99,000 clones, 82% of which are singletons. This CDR3 has 12 amino acids. CDR1 and CDR2 from the germline V gene are SGHTA and FQGTGA. Comments on this clone: At one end, the junction sequence differs from germline, possibly due to a read error.

The clonotype comes from a man younger than 40 in good health and CMV-seropositive. This chain uses TRBV7-3 with TRBJ1-4; maybe TRBD1 (5 bases). The sequenced material came from PBMCs. The CDR3 nucleotides read TGTGCCAGCAGCCAGTCGGGGGAAACACTGTTTTTT. Translated: CASSQSGETLFF.